Listed below are T cell receptor beta chains from one sample, sequenced in a study of T cells in Graves' hyperthyroidism and ophthalmopathy. One entry per CDR3 protein, called by TCRdb with MiXCR from the multiplex PCR reads. The sample lists over 700,000 distinct CDR3 sequences; just over 35% were seen once. The sequenced material came from blood. The receptors come from a middle-aged woman with Graves' hyperthyroidism. The CDR3 runs from the conserved cysteine through the conserved F or W. Fields, in order: J gene, clone size, D gene, V gene, CDR3 DNA, CDR3 protein. The D gene is left open where the match is weak. Clone size is shown for a subset of rows, as once, few, many or a class of expanded clone.

J: TRBJ2-7; size: NA; D: TRBD1; V: TRBV7-2; DNA: TGTGCCAGCGCCCCGGGACAGATTATTTACGAGCAGTACTTC; CDR3: CASAPGQIIYEQYF
J: TRBJ2-2; size: NA; D: NA; V: TRBV5-1; DNA: TGCGCCAGCAGCGGGGGGACCCGCAGTCCGGCCGGGGAGCTGTTTTTT; CDR3: CASSGGTRSPAGELFF
J: TRBJ2-5; size: many; D: TRBD2; V: TRBV7-8; DNA: TGTGCCAGCAGCCCTAGACTAGCGAAAGAGACCCAGTACTTC; CDR3: CASSPRLAKETQYF
J: TRBJ1-3; size: NA; D: NA; V: TRBV3-1; DNA: TGTGCCAGCAGCCAAGATAGCGCCAGGGGAAGTGGAAACACCATATATTTT; CDR3: CASSQDSARGSGNTIYF
J: TRBJ2-3; size: few; D: TRBD2; V: TRBV7-3; DNA: TGTGCCAGCAGCTACGTAGCGGGGCCCCCAGATACGCAGTATTTT; CDR3: CASSYVAGPPDTQYF
J: TRBJ1-5; size: NA; D: NA; V: TRBV18; DNA: TGTGCCAGCTCCCAGGAGGCATCTGAGGGTCAGCCCCAGCATTTT; CDR3: CASSQEASEGQPQHF
J: TRBJ1-2; size: NA; D: TRBD1; V: TRBV7-2; DNA: TGTGCCAGCAGTTTTATAATCGGGACAGTCTATGGCTACACCTTC; CDR3: CASSFIIGTVYGYTF
J: TRBJ1-2; size: many; D: NA; V: TRBV6-5; DNA: TGTGCCAGCAGCGGAGGGACAAGCCCCTATGGCTACACCTTC; CDR3: CASSGGTSPYGYTF
J: TRBJ1-5; size: many; D: TRBD1; V: TRBV7-9; DNA: TGTGCCAGTATGTGGACAGGGGGAAGCAATCAGCCCCAGCATTTT; CDR3: CASMWTGGSNQPQHF
J: TRBJ2-5; size: many; D: NA; V: TRBV29-1; DNA: TGCAGCGTTGAGCCCAGACCGGAGACCCAGTACTTC; CDR3: CSVEPRPETQYF
J: TRBJ1-1; size: NA; D: NA; V: TRBV12-3/TRBV12-4; DNA: TGTGCCAGCAGTTTCCAGGCAGGCTCGAGGACTGAAGCTTTCTTT; CDR3: CASSFQAGSRTEAFF
J: TRBJ1-2; size: NA; D: NA; V: TRBV29-1; DNA: TGCAGCGTTGAACAACTCTCTACCCGGGACACCAGCACCTACTATGGCTACACCTTC; CDR3: CSVEQLSTRDTSTYYGYTF
J: TRBJ2-5; size: NA; D: NA; V: TRBV7-9; DNA: TGTGCCAACCGCCCACTCGGGGCGGGGGCCCCGGGAGAGACCCAGTGCTTC; CDR3: CANRPLGAGAPGETQCF
J: TRBJ1-2; size: NA; D: NA; V: TRBV29-1; DNA: TGCAGCGCCGGACAAGCTAACTATGGCTACACCTTC; CDR3: CSAGQANYGYTF
J: TRBJ2-7; size: many; D: TRBD1; V: TRBV6-5; DNA: TGTGCCAGCATTAGGGGACAGAACTACGAGCAGTACTTC; CDR3: CASIRGQNYEQYF
J: TRBJ1-2; size: many; D: NA; V: TRBV7-9; DNA: TGTGCCAGCAGCGATCAGGGGTCTGGTGGCTACACCTTC; CDR3: CASSDQGSGGYTF
J: TRBJ2-1; size: NA; D: TRBD2; V: TRBV7-9; DNA: TGTGCCAGCAGTCGACTAGCGGGAGGGAATGAGCAGTTCTTC; CDR3: CASSRLAGGNEQFF
J: TRBJ1-2; size: many; D: TRBD1; V: TRBV7-8; DNA: TGTGCCAGCAGCACCGGACAGGGAGCTTATGGCTACACCTTC; CDR3: CASSTGQGAYGYTF
J: TRBJ1-5; size: NA; D: NA; V: TRBV19; DNA: TGTGCCGCGTCCGCGGCGCAGAGCAATCAGCCCCAGCATTTT; CDR3: CAASAAQSNQPQHF
J: TRBJ2-7; size: many; D: TRBD2; V: TRBV11-2; DNA: TGTGCCAGCACCCTGGATAGCGGGGATTCCTACGAGCAGTACTTC; CDR3: CASTLDSGDSYEQYF
J: TRBJ2-6; size: many; D: NA; V: TRBV9; DNA: TGTGCCAGCAGCGTAGGGATATCCTCTGGGGCCAACGTCCTGACTTTC; CDR3: CASSVGISSGANVLTF
J: TRBJ2-2; size: many; D: NA; V: TRBV7-2; DNA: TGTGCCAGCAGTAAGACGGGAAGTTGGACCGGGGAGCTGTTTTTT; CDR3: CASSKTGSWTGELFF
J: TRBJ1-5; size: NA; D: NA; V: TRBV2; DNA: TGTGCCAGCAGTGAGGGTTTTGGCAGAAATCAGCCCCAGCATTTT; CDR3: CASSEGFGRNQPQHF
J: TRBJ2-5; size: many; D: NA; V: TRBV24-1; DNA: TGTGCCACCAGTGATCTAGGACAAGCGGAAGAGACCCAGTACTTC; CDR3: CATSDLGQAEETQYF
J: TRBJ2-7; size: few; D: TRBD2; V: TRBV20-1; DNA: TGCAGTGCTAGAGATTCGATTAGCGGGAGTTCCTACGAGCAGTACTTC; CDR3: CSARDSISGSSYEQYF
J: TRBJ1-1; size: NA; D: NA; V: TRBV5-6; DNA: TGTGCCAGCAAAGAGTTTATGGACACTGAAGCTTTCTTT; CDR3: CASKEFMDTEAFF
J: TRBJ2-7; size: NA; D: TRBD1; V: TRBV19; DNA: TGTGCCAGTAGTACACGACAGGGGATCCACAAGCAGTACTTC; CDR3: CASSTRQGIHKQYF
J: TRBJ1-2; size: NA; D: NA; V: TRBV12-5; DNA: TGTGCTAGTGGCCACGGGGGAGGTGCGGAGGGCTACACCTTC; CDR3: CASGHGGGAEGYTF
J: TRBJ2-1; size: NA; D: NA; V: TRBV5-5; DNA: TGTGCCAGCAGCTTAGGCAAACAGGGAGGCAATGAGCAGTTCTTC; CDR3: CASSLGKQGGNEQFF
J: TRBJ1-1; size: NA; D: NA; V: TRBV10-3; DNA: TGTGCCATCAGTCGATACAGGGTTGAGGGTGCTTTCTTT; CDR3: CAISRYRVEGAFF
J: TRBJ1-3; size: once; D: NA; V: TRBV2; DNA: TGTGCCAGCAGTGGAGCAGGGGCTGGAAACACCATATATTTT; CDR3: CASSGAGAGNTIYF
J: TRBJ1-2; size: many; D: TRBD1; V: TRBV12-3/TRBV12-4; DNA: TGTGCCAGCAGCCAAGACAGGGGAGGGCGAGGGGACTATGGCTACACCTTC; CDR3: CASSQDRGGRGDYGYTF
J: TRBJ2-7; size: NA; D: NA; V: TRBV24-1; DNA: TGTGCCACCTCGGGGACGAGCTCCTACGAGCAGTACTTC; CDR3: CATSGTSSYEQYF
J: TRBJ2-7; size: many; D: NA; V: TRBV24-1; DNA: TGTGCCACCAGTGCTTCGGCAGGGAATACCTACGAGCAGTACTTC; CDR3: CATSASAGNTYEQYF
J: TRBJ1-3; size: many; D: TRBD1; V: TRBV15; DNA: TGTGCCACCAGCAGCGGGACAGAAGTCTCTGGAAACACCATATATTTT; CDR3: CATSSGTEVSGNTIYF
J: TRBJ1-1; size: many; D: NA; V: TRBV5-1; DNA: TGCGCCAGCAGCTTGGCCCTATCGAACACTGAAGCTTTCTTT; CDR3: CASSLALSNTEAFF
J: TRBJ1-1; size: NA; D: NA; V: TRBV10-2; DNA: TGCGCCAGCAGTGAATCCGGGACCCACAGGGACGCTGAAGCTTTCTTT; CDR3: CASSESGTHRDAEAFF
J: TRBJ1-2; size: once; D: NA; V: TRBV7-2; DNA: TGTGCCAGCAGTTCCCCAGGGAGCGGGATCTATGGCTACACCTTC; CDR3: CASSSPGSGIYGYTF
J: TRBJ2-7; size: NA; D: NA; V: TRBV14; DNA: TGTGCCAGCAGCCCCCGGCGGGGGCACACCTACGAGCAGTACTTC; CDR3: CASSPRRGHTYEQYF
J: TRBJ1-1; size: NA; D: TRBD1; V: TRBV11-2; DNA: TGTGCCAGCAGCCGAGGGACAGGGGAGGCTGAAGCTTTCTTT; CDR3: CASSRGTGEAEAFF
J: TRBJ2-7; size: few; D: NA; V: TRBV5-6; DNA: TGTGCCAGCAGCTTGGCAGGGTACCAGCAGTACTTC; CDR3: CASSLAGYQQYF
J: TRBJ1-3; size: many; D: TRBD1; V: TRBV29-1; DNA: TGCAGCGTTAGGGGGACAGTTGGAAACACCATATATTTT; CDR3: CSVRGTVGNTIYF
J: TRBJ2-2; size: NA; D: NA; V: TRBV5-1; DNA: TGCGCCAGCAGCTATGGGATCACCGGGGAGCTGTTTTTT; CDR3: CASSYGITGELFF
J: TRBJ2-2; size: NA; D: TRBD2; V: TRBV4-1; DNA: TGCGCCAGCAGCCGATGGACTAGCGGAGAAAACACCGGGGAGCTGTTTTTT; CDR3: CASSRWTSGENTGELFF
J: TRBJ1-2; size: NA; D: NA; V: TRBV5-1; DNA: TGCGCCAGCAGCTTGGGCCCCCGGGCTTACTATGGCTACACCTTC; CDR3: CASSLGPRAYYGYTF
J: TRBJ2-5; size: few; D: TRBD2; V: TRBV20-1; DNA: TGCAGTGCTAGAGTGGGGGGGCAAGAGACCCAGTACTTC; CDR3: CSARVGGQETQYF
J: TRBJ2-5; size: many; D: NA; V: TRBV20-1; DNA: TGCAGTGCTAGTTTAGGTTTTCGAGAGACCCAGTACTTC; CDR3: CSASLGFRETQYF
J: TRBJ2-5; size: few; D: NA; V: TRBV5-1; DNA: TGCGCCAGCAGAACGGCCCATCAAGAGACCCAGTACTTC; CDR3: CASRTAHQETQYF
J: TRBJ2-5; size: NA; D: NA; V: TRBV5-4; DNA: TGTGCCAGCAGCTTGAGGTGGACGGGGACCCAGTACTTC; CDR3: CASSLRWTGTQYF
J: TRBJ1-1; size: many; D: TRBD1; V: TRBV5-8; DNA: TGTGCCAGCCTCGGGACAGTAAGAGCTTTCTTT; CDR3: CASLGTVRAFF
J: TRBJ2-5; size: once; D: TRBD2; V: TRBV7-8; DNA: TGTGCCAGCAGGCGCGGGGGGGCAGAGACCCAGTACTTC; CDR3: CASRRGGAETQYF
J: TRBJ1-3; size: few; D: NA; V: TRBV19; DNA: TGTGCCAGTAGTATAGAACGAGAAAGTTCCGGAAACACCATATATTTT; CDR3: CASSIERESSGNTIYF
J: TRBJ2-6; size: few; D: TRBD2; V: TRBV6-1; DNA: TGTGCCAGCAGCCTCCGTAGCGGGGGTGGCTCCTCTGGGGCCAACGTCCTGACTTTC; CDR3: CASSLRSGGGSSGANVLTF
J: TRBJ1-1; size: NA; D: NA; V: TRBV7-9; DNA: TGTGCCAGCAAGTCCGGGACCCTTGTTAACACTGAAGCTTTCTTT; CDR3: CASKSGTLVNTEAFF
J: TRBJ1-4; size: NA; D: NA; V: TRBV10-3; DNA: TGTGCCATCAGTGGTGGAGGGCAAGGCGAAAAACTGTTTTTT; CDR3: CAISGGGQGEKLFF
J: TRBJ2-5; size: NA; D: NA; V: TRBV28; DNA: TGTGCCAGCTCACCGATGCGAGGGGAGGAGACCCAGTACTTC; CDR3: CASSPMRGEETQYF
J: TRBJ2-5; size: few; D: TRBD2; V: TRBV27; DNA: TGTGCCAGCGGTAGCGGGGGGGCAGGGGAGACCCAGTACTTC; CDR3: CASGSGGAGETQYF
J: TRBJ2-2; size: NA; D: NA; V: TRBV29-1; DNA: TGCAGCGTTGACGAGGGTCGAAACACCGGGGAGCTGTTTTTT; CDR3: CSVDEGRNTGELFF
J: TRBJ1-2; size: NA; D: TRBD1; V: TRBV10-3; DNA: TGTGCCATCAGTGCTCCAGACAGGGACCTCTATGGCTACACCTTC; CDR3: CAISAPDRDLYGYTF
J: TRBJ1-1; size: few; D: NA; V: TRBV15; DNA: TGTGCCACCAGCAGAGATCAGGCGGTAGAAGCTTTCTTT; CDR3: CATSRDQAVEAFF